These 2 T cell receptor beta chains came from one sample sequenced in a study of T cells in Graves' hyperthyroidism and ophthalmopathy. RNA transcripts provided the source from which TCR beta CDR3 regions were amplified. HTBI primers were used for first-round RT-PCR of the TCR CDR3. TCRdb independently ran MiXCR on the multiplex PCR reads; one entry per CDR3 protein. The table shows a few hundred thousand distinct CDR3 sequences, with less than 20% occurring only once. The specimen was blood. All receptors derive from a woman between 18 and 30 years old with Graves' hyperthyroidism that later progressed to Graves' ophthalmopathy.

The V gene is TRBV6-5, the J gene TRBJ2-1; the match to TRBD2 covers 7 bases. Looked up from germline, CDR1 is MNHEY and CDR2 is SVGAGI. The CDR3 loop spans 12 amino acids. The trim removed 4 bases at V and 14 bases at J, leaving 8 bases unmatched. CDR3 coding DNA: TGTGCCAGCAGTTCCCCCAGGGCGGGAGAGTTCTTC. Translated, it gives CASSSPRAGEFF.

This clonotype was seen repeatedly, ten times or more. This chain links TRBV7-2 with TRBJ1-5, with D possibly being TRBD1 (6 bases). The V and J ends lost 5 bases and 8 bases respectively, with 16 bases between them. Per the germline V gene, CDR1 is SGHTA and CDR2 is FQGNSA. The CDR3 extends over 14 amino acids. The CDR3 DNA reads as TGTGCCAGCAGCCCAGCAGGGGTTGGAAAGCCCCAGCATTTT. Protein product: CASSPAGVGKPQHF.